The rows below give T cell receptor beta chains drawn from one sample of a study of cytomegalovirus exposure and HLA in healthy donors. Sequencing was performed with immunoSEQ multiplex PCR; in TCRdb, only in-frame clones are kept and a portion is missing. Here the sample spans about 110,000 clones, about 86% being singletons. The sample taken for sequencing was PBMCs. The receptors were sampled from a woman in her twenties or thirties in good health and CMV-seronegative. Each CDR3 is given with its conserved first and last residue. The D gene is left open where the match is weak. Clone size is given for some rows only: seen once, a few or many times, or a class if the clone is expanded.

cdr3_aa cdr3_nt clone_size j_call d_call v_call
CASSTRLAENTGELFF TGTGCTAGCAGCACCAGACTAGCGGAGAACACCGGGGAGCTGTTTTTT - TRBJ2-2 TRBD2 TRBV7-7
CASSRMQTTETYGYTF TGTGCCAGCAGTCGAATGCAAACGACAGAAACCTATGGCTACACCTTC - TRBJ1-2 - TRBV11-2
CASSYADSSTEAFF TGCGCCAGCAGCTATGCAGACAGTAGCACTGAAGCTTTCTTT - TRBJ1-1 - TRBV5-1
CASSPTRITGSNSGANVLTF TGTGCCAGTAGTCCAACACGGATCACAGGGTCGAACTCTGGGGCCAACGTCCTGACTTTC - TRBJ2-6 - TRBV19
CASSFTTSGGYNEQFF TGCGCCAGCAGCTTTACGACTAGCGGGGGGTACAATGAGCAGTTCTTC - TRBJ2-1 TRBD2 TRBV5-1
CATMIGTNTGELFF TGTGCCACGATGATCGGGACAAACACCGGGGAGCTGTTTTTT - TRBJ2-2 - TRBV28
CASSPGSARSTGELFF TGTGCCAGCAGTCCCGGGAGTGCCCGAAGTACCGGGGAGCTGTTTTTT - TRBJ2-2 - TRBV5-4
CASSVVPSGRGEQFF TGTGCCAGCAGCGTAGTCCCTAGCGGTCGGGGTGAGCAGTTCTTC few TRBJ2-1 TRBD2 TRBV9
CASSLGTSGTTDTQYF TGTGCCAGCAGCCTGGGGACATCAGGGACCACAGATACGCAGTATTTT - TRBJ2-3 - TRBV27
CASSRQVGAQETQYF TGCGCCAGCAGCCGGCAGGTGGGAGCCCAAGAGACCCAGTACTTC - TRBJ2-5 - TRBV5-1
CAWTFDRGRYGYTF TGTGCCTGGACGTTCGACCGCGGCCGATATGGCTACACCTTC - TRBJ1-2 - TRBV30
CASSYGQSAEQFF TGCGCCAGCAGCTATGGACAGTCCGCTGAGCAGTTCTTC - TRBJ2-1 - TRBV5-1
CSSSSSSLDRYYNYGYTF TGTTCCAGCAGCTCATCAAGCCTAGACAGATATTATAACTATGGCTACACCTTC few TRBJ1-2 - TRBV7-9
CASSFRTGGGVRDTEAFF TGTGCCAGCAGCTTCAGGACAGGGGGAGGTGTGAGGGACACTGAAGCTTTCTTT once TRBJ1-1 TRBD1 TRBV7-8
CSSSSSTDTQYF TGTTCCAGCAGCTCGAGCACAGATACGCAGTATTTT - TRBJ2-3 - TRBV7-9
CASRTGDSGELFF TGTGCCAGCAGGACAGGGGATTCCGGGGAGCTGTTTTTT - TRBJ2-2 TRBD1 TRBV2
CASSAGTGYETQYF TGTGCCAGCAGCGCCGGGACAGGGTACGAGACCCAGTACTTC - TRBJ2-5 TRBD1 TRBV2
CASSLEVQGGTEAFF TGTGCCAGCAGCTTAGAGGTACAGGGCGGCACTGAAGCTTTCTTT - TRBJ1-1 - TRBV7-9
CASSQEGQGAYEQYF TGCGCCAGCAGCCAAGAAGGACAGGGGGCCTACGAGCAGTACTTC - TRBJ2-7 TRBD1 TRBV4-1
CASSERTGRETQYF TGTGCCAGCAGCGAGCGGACGGGGAGGGAGACCCAGTACTTC - TRBJ2-5 - TRBV9
CASSLNHRGFRINQPQHF TGTGCCAGCAGCTTAAATCACAGGGGCTTTAGGATCAATCAGCCCCAGCATTTT - TRBJ1-5 TRBD1 TRBV11-2
CASSPGAWDEKLFF TGTGCCAGCAGCCCGGGTGCCTGGGATGAAAAACTGTTTTTT - TRBJ1-4 - TRBV7-2
CASSPRDTREKLFF TGTGCCAGCTCACCACGGGACACTAGAGAAAAACTGTTTTTT - TRBJ1-4 - TRBV18
CSVETHQGGTEAFF TGCAGCGTTGAAACACATCAGGGTGGCACTGAAGCTTTCTTT - TRBJ1-1 - TRBV29-1
CASSPAASEYEQYF TGTGCCAGCAGCCCAGCGGCTAGCGAGTACGAGCAGTACTTC once TRBJ2-7 - TRBV9
CASSYSASGDNEQFF TGTGCCAGCAGTTACTCGGCTAGCGGGGACAATGAGCAGTTCTTC - TRBJ2-1 TRBD2 TRBV6-6
CASSYAGTSNRVDTQYF TGTGCCAGCAGCTACGCCGGGACTAGCAATAGAGTAGATACGCAGTATTTT - TRBJ2-3 TRBD2 TRBV11-2
CATIAGGPTNEQFF TGTGCCACCATAGCGGGAGGGCCGACGAATGAGCAGTTCTTC - TRBJ2-1 TRBD2 TRBV28
CASSQVAGGTGGEQYF TGTGCCAGCAGCCAGGTAGCGGGAGGAACTGGGGGCGAGCAGTACTTC few TRBJ2-7 TRBD2 TRBV11-3
CASSIRHNYGYTF TGTGCCAGTAGTATAAGACATAACTATGGCTACACCTTC - TRBJ1-2 - TRBV19
CASSSVSGDSPLHF TGTGCCAGCAGTTCGGTGTCGGGGGATTCACCCCTCCACTTT once TRBJ1-6 - TRBV6-6
CASSQGRSYEQYF TGTGCCAGCAGCCAAGGGAGATCCTACGAGCAGTACTTC - TRBJ2-7 - TRBV14
CATSRGRTGGNQPQHF TGTGCCACCAGCAGAGGGCGGACAGGGGGCAATCAGCCCCAGCATTTT - TRBJ1-5 TRBD1 TRBV15
CASNNRGAAADTQYF TGTGCCAGCAATAATCGGGGGGCGGCGGCAGATACGCAGTATTTT - TRBJ2-3 - TRBV28
CASSSRTSFETQYF TGTGCCAGCAGTTCCAGGACTAGTTTCGAGACCCAGTACTTC - TRBJ2-5 TRBD2 TRBV28
CASSLPHLRNIQYF TGTGCCAGCAGTTTACCGCACCTAAGAAACATTCAGTACTTC few TRBJ2-4 - TRBV28
CASSLSLGQGPSYEQYF TGTGCCAGCAGTTTATCGTTGGGACAGGGCCCTAGCTACGAGCAGTACTTC - TRBJ2-7 TRBD1 TRBV27
CASSRQGVREQYF TGTGCCAGCTCACGGCAGGGGGTTAGAGAGCAGTACTTC - TRBJ2-5 TRBD1 TRBV18
CASSLPRDSSTDTQYF TGTGCCAGCAGCTTACCCCGGGACTCGAGCACAGATACGCAGTATTTT - TRBJ2-3 - TRBV7-9
CASSQLSRGISADTQYF TGTGCCAGCAGTCAACTGAGTAGGGGCATAAGTGCAGATACGCAGTATTTT - TRBJ2-3 - TRBV25-1
CAWSVQSYTEAFF TGTGCCTGGAGTGTACAGTCTTACACTGAAGCTTTCTTT few TRBJ1-1 - TRBV30
CASHLAGAHEQYF TGTGCCAGCCACCTAGCGGGCGCGCACGAGCAGTACTTC medium-sized TRBJ2-7 - TRBV21-1
CASRDRSYTGELFF TGTGCCAGCCGAGACAGGTCGTACACCGGGGAGCTGTTTTTT - TRBJ2-2 - TRBV6-5
CASSPTGYEQFF TGTGCCAGCAGTCCAACAGGGTATGAGCAGTTCTTC - TRBJ2-1 - TRBV27
CAISEPGNTEAFF TGTGCCATCAGTGAACCGGGGAACACTGAAGCTTTCTTT - TRBJ1-1 - TRBV10-3